This T cell receptor (beta chain) was found in a study of patients and donors after allogeneic stem cell transplantation. TCRdb re-called the RT-PCR reads through MiXCR, storing one row per CDR3 protein. The repertoire holds about 160,000 distinct CDR3 sequences, approximately 35% seen once, with roughly 52% in the top ten. The CDR3 covers 18 residues. Per germline, CDR1 SGHTA and CDR2 FQGTGA. Notes on this clonotype: One end of the junction fails to match germline, which may point to a read error.

The clonotype was recovered from a human donor who was either an allogeneic HSCT recipient or a stem cell or donor lymphocyte infusion donor (not recorded which). It is not recorded whose cells these are; they may come from a transplant donor. Source material: blood, either unsorted or a sorted T cell fraction (not recorded which). The chain recombines TRBV7-3 with TRBJ2-1; D call uncertain. The CDR3 DNA reads TGTGCCAGCAGCTTTTTGATGCGGCGTAGTCCCTCCTCCAATGAGCAGTTCTTC. Translation gives CASSFLMRRSPSSNEQFF.